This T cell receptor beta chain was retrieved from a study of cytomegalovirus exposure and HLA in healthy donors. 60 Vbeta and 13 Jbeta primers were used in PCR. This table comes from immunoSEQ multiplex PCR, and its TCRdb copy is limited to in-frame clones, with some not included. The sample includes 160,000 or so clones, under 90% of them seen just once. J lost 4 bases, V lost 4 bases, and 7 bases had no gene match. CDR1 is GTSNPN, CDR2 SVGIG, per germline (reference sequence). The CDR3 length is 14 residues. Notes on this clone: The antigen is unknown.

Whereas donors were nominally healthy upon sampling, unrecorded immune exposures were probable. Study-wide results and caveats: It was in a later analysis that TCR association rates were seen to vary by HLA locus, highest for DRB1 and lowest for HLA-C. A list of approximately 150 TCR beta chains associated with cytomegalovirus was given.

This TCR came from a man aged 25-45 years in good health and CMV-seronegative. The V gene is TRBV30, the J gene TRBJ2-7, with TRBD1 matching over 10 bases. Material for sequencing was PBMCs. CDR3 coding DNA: TGTGCCTGGAATCGACAGGGGGCTGGTTACGAGCAGTACTTC. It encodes CAWNRQGAGYEQYF.